The 9 T cell receptor beta chains presented below share a single source sample, sequenced in a study of control samples from healthy donors and cancer patients. Method: immunoSEQ multiplex PCR; TCRdb's copy keeps in-frame clones and lacks some. Altogether 95,000 to 130,000 clones are present, nearly 95% being singletons, with the ten largest covering around 2.5%. Input material: blood. The receptor set was obtained from a man in his thirties or forties in good health.

The chain links TRBV5-4 to TRBJ2-7; the D gene could be TRBD1 or TRBD2 (5 bases each). The CDR3 runs 15 residues. Per germline, CDR1 SGHNT and CDR2 YYREEE (reference sequence). Between the trimmed V and J ends, which lost 0 bases and 2 bases, there was a span of 12 bases. CDR3 in DNA: TGTGCCAGCAGCTTGGGAGGGGTGTTCACCTACGAGCAGTACTTC. Amino acids: CASSLGGVFTYEQYF.

This chain links TRBV9 with TRBJ1-3; D is unresolved. In germline, CDR1 is SGDLS, CDR2 YYNGEE. Between the trimmed V and J ends, which lost 2 bases and 4 bases, there was a span of 13 bases. The length of the CDR3 is 15 residues. The CDR3 DNA is TGTGCCAGCAGCGTTGAGGGATACTTGGGAAACACCATATATTTT. It translates to CASSVEGYLGNTIYF.

The chain uses TRBV20-1 and TRBJ2-1; D is possibly TRBD1 or TRBD2 (5 bases each). Trimming removed 3 bases from V and 4 bases from J, with 13 bases in between. The CDR3 covers 14 residues. Germline V gene data show CDR1 as DFQATT and CDR2 as SNEGSKA (reference sequence). CDR3 in amino acids: CSASPQGPYNEQFF. CDR3 coding DNA: TGCAGTGCTAGTCCCCAGGGACCTTACAATGAGCAGTTCTTC.

The V gene is TRBV10-2, the J gene TRBJ1-3; D is perhaps TRBD1 (5 bases). CDR1 WSHSY and CDR2 SAAADI come from the germline V gene. V gave up 0 bases and J gave up 2 bases, with 14 bases separating them. The CDR3 extends over 17 amino acids. The CDR3: CASSESTLRGTGNTIYF. The CDR3 DNA is TGCGCCAGCAGTGAGTCGACCCTAAGGGGAACTGGAAACACCATATATTTT.

The gene calls are TRBV13 and TRBJ2-7; no clear D gene. V was pared by 6 bases and J by 6 bases, with 15 bases between. CDR3 length: 13 residues. Germline V CDR1 and CDR2: PRHDT, FYEKMQ (reference sequence). The CDR3 loop reads CASSLAASREQYF. The CDR3 DNA follows: TGTGCCAGCAGTCTGGCTGCCTCTCGCGAGCAGTACTTC.

The count of this clone is one. The V and J genes are TRBV11-2 and TRBJ2-7, with D possibly being TRBD1 or TRBD2 (5 bases each). The CDR3 contains 13 residues. The V end was cut by 1 base, the J end by 10 bases, with 14 bases between. Looked up from germline, CDR1 is SGHAT and CDR2 is FQNNGV. CDR3 coding DNA: TGTGCCAGCAGCTTAGGGGACCTGGCGGGCCAGTACTTC. It yields the protein CASSLGDLAGQYF.

The rearrangement links TRBV18 to TRBJ2-3; D possibly corresponds to TRBD1 (5 bases). CDR3 length: 14 residues. Germline assignment: CDR1 KGHSH and CDR2 LQKENI. Trimming cost V 4 bases and J 1 base, with 9 bases left between them. CDR3 loop: CASSREGGTDTQYF. The CDR3, as DNA: TGTGCCAGCTCACGAGAAGGGGGCACAGATACGCAGTATTTT.

The gene calls are TRBV5-1 and TRBJ2-2; no clear D gene. V shed 4 bases and J shed 2 bases, with 9 bases lying between them. The CDR3 contains 14 residues. Germline CDR1 and CDR2: SGHRS and YFSETQ. The CDR3 protein is CASSPSINTGELFF. CDR3 in DNA: TGCGCCAGCAGCCCGAGCATAAACACCGGGGAGCTGTTTTTT.

The chain employs TRBV6-2 or TRBV6-3 and TRBJ2-3; 13 bases agree with TRBD2. The CDR3 is 18 amino acids. Per the germline V gene, CDR1 is MNHEY and CDR2 is SVGEGT. J gave up 5 bases and V 6 bases, and 14 bases lay outside the gene matches. The CDR3 coding sequence is TGTGCCAGCAGCCTTCGACTAGCGGGGGGTCCCCGGGGAGATACGCAGTATTTT. Translated: CASSLRLAGGPRGDTQYF.